One and the same sample provided the 10 T cell receptor beta chains below, sequenced in a study of beta chain features in type 1 diabetes. Sequenced material consisted of expressed TCRB transcripts (all of the isolated RNA was reverse transcribed). Profiled with immunoSEQ multiplex PCR; TCRdb holds only in-frame clones, not every one. The sample contains around 240,000 clones, around 68% of which appear only once. The sequenced sample was naive CD4+ T cells from blood. The receptors shown here come from a man aged 25-40 years in good health.

The V call is TRBV7-9, the J call TRBJ1-5, with D unclear. The CDR3 spans 12 residues. Trimming stripped 2 bases from V and 7 bases from J, with 6 bases between. The germline gives CDR1 SEHNR, CDR2 FQNEAQ (reference sequence). The CDR3 sequence: CASSLLEQPQHF. The CDR3 DNA follows: TGTGCCAGCAGCTTATTGGAGCAGCCCCAGCATTTT.

The gene calls are TRBV25-1 and TRBJ1-1, with a weak D call TRBD1 (6 bases). CDR1 MGHDK and CDR2 SYGVNS come from the germline V gene. V lost 10 bases and J 4 bases, leaving 13 bases between the germline ends. The CDR3 consists of 12 residues. CDR3 sequence reads: CATKGDGTEAFF. In DNA form, the CDR3 reads TGTGCCACCAAGGGGGACGGCACTGAAGCTTTCTTT.

V usage is TRBV19 and J usage is TRBJ2-2; D is unclear. The CDR3 totals 13 residues. Germline V gene lookup returns CDR1 LNHDA and CDR2 SQIVND (reference sequence). V lost 6 bases and J 1 base, leaving 6 bases between the germline ends. The CDR3 spells CASRTRNTGELFF. The CDR3 nucleotides are TGTGCCAGTAGAACCAGGAACACCGGGGAGCTGTTTTTT. Variable domain in full (rest from reference TRBV19 and TRBJ2-2): DGGITQSPKYLFRKEGQNVTLSCEQNLNHDAMYWYRQDPGQGLRLIYYSQIVNDFQKGDIAEGYSVSREKKESFPLTVTSAQKNPTAFYLCASRTRNTGELFFGEGSRLTVL.

The gene calls are TRBV7-2 and TRBJ2-2; TRBD2 aligns across 11 bases. Germline V gene lookup returns CDR1 SGHTA and CDR2 FQGNSA. This CDR3 contains 16 residues. The V segment lost 0 bases and the J segment 6 bases; nucleotides outside the gene matches: 3. The CDR3 DNA reads as TGTGCCAGCAGCTTAGCTAGCGGGAGGGAAGCCGGGGAGCTGTTTTTT. Amino acid sequence: CASSLASGREAGELFF.

This clone was seen more than once but under ten times. The chain couples TRBV9 to TRBJ2-1; D remains unclear. The CDR3 totals 12 residues. Germline V gene lookup returns CDR1 SGDLS and CDR2 YYNGEE. Trimming shortened V by 2 bases and J by 7 bases, and 7 bases separated the two germline ends. CDR3 loop: CASSVGRNEQFF. The CDR3 DNA follows: TGTGCCAGCAGCGTTGGGCGGAATGAGCAGTTCTTC. The full variable domain, its missing parts supplied by reference TRBV9 and TRBJ2-1, is DSGVTQTPKHLITATGQRVTLRCSPRSGDLSVYWYQQSLDQGLQFLIQYYNGEERAKGNILERFSAQQFPDLHSELNLSSLELGDSALYFCASSVGRNEQFFGPGTRLTVL.

V and J are TRBV5-4 and TRBJ2-5, with 9 bases identical to TRBD2. Losses at the gene ends were 4 bases for V and 3 bases for J; bases not matched to a gene: 10. The CDR3 runs 16 residues. CDR1 SGHNT and CDR2 YYREEE come from the germline V gene (reference sequence). CDR3 nucleotide sequence: TGTGCCAGCAGCGGAACCCGTAGCGGGGGAGAAGAGACCCAGTACTTC. Protein product: CASSGTRSGGEETQYF.

The chain has TRBV25-1 and TRBJ2-7; D call uncertain. This CDR3 contains 15 residues. Trimming left V 3 bases short and J 4 bases short, with 16 bases between. CDR1 is MGHDK and CDR2 is SYGVNS in the germline V gene. CDR3 in DNA: TGTGCCAGCAGTGAGTCGGGCATCAATGGATACGAGCAGTACTTC. Translation gives CASSESGINGYEQYF.

A single count supports this clone. The chain employs TRBV15 and TRBJ1-1; no reliable D call. Germline-derived CDR1 and CDR2 are LNHNV and YYDKDF (reference sequence). The CDR3 is 15 residues long. Trimming took off 0 bases at V and 1 base at J, with 9 bases between the two ends. CDR3 loop: CATSRDGYPNTEAFF. In DNA form, the CDR3 reads TGTGCCACCAGCAGAGATGGCTATCCGAACACTGAAGCTTTCTTT.

The J gene is TRBJ2-3, the V gene TRBV2, with a weak D call TRBD2 (7 bases). The ends were cut back, 2 bases at V and 4 bases at J, with 13 bases in the middle. CDR1 and CDR2 (germline): SNHLY, FYNNEI. This CDR3 region has 15 residues. The CDR3 DNA is TGTGCCAGCAGTGAAAGGGGGGGCCTGGCAGATACGCAGTATTTT. This codes for CASSERGGLADTQYF.

The V call is TRBV10-2, the J call TRBJ1-2; D possibly corresponds to TRBD1 (5 bases). The CDR3 sequence is 11 residues long. The V gene's germline CDR1 is WSHSY and CDR2 SAAADI. Trimming took 4 bases from V and 14 from J, leaving 14 bases between them. Here the CDR3 reads CASSAGLKCTF. DNA of the CDR3: TGCGCCAGCAGTGCGGGACTGAAGTGTACCTTC.